Below are 8 T cell receptor beta chains sequenced from a single sample in a study of T cell responses to AZD1222 COVID-19 vaccine (dated by TCRdb to the early 2020s). This sample's time point label indicates: about 28 days (+/-7) after the second vaccine dose. Interpreted using the paper, the treatment or condition label stands for: meningococcal conjugate vaccine given as trial control. Libraries were prepared through the immunoSEQ multiplex PCR assay. In its TCRdb copy, this immuneACCESS table keeps in-frame sequences only and misses some clones. Where compared with another copy, unresolved V genes explain less than half of these, and the others have no known cause. The sample contains tens of thousands of clones, roughly 80% of them found a single time. The top ten constitute 27% of the sample. The source material was peripheral blood, sampled 28 days after the second dose of the MenACWY control vaccine. These receptors were taken from an adult who received the MenACWY meningococcal vaccine as a control.

This clone was seen only once. The V and J genes are TRBV28 and TRBJ2-5, with D possibly TRBD2 on 6 matching bases. The CDR3 sequence is 14 residues long. V dropped 2 bases and J dropped 2 bases, with 9 bases sitting between them. Germline V gene sequence: CDR1 MDHEN, CDR2 SYDVKM. The CDR3 protein is CASSLGGSQETQYF. In DNA form, the CDR3 reads TGTGCCAGCAGTTTAGGAGGGTCTCAAGAGACCCAGTACTTC.

The rearrangement joins TRBV2 to TRBJ2-7; perhaps D is TRBD1 or TRBD2 (5 bases each). Germline loops: CDR1 SNHLY, CDR2 FYNNEI. V was cut by 6 bases and J by 4 bases, with 13 bases left in between. There are 13 residues in the CDR3. CDR3 protein: CASSSGTSYEQYF. The DNA of the CDR3 is TGTGCCAGCAGCTCCGGGACGAGTTACGAGCAGTACTTC.

The chain is built from TRBV2 and TRBJ2-5; perhaps TRBD2 as D (7 bases). V gave up 6 bases and J gave up 1 base, with 12 bases separating them. Germline V gene data show CDR1 as SNHLY and CDR2 as FYNNEI. The CDR3 loop spans 14 amino acids. The CDR3 protein is CASRGGATQETQYF. As DNA, the CDR3 is TGTGCCAGCAGGGGGGGGGCTACCCAAGAGACCCAGTACTTC.

This chain uses TRBV20-1 with TRBJ1-2, with D possibly matching TRBD1 (5 bases). Per the germline V gene, CDR1 is DFQATT and CDR2 is SNEGSKA (reference sequence). The CDR3 spans 14 residues. V shed 3 bases and J shed 1 base, with 12 bases lying between them. CDR3: CSASGRGINYGYTF. As DNA, the CDR3 is TGCAGTGCTAGTGGGAGGGGTATTAACTATGGCTACACCTTC.

The chain is built from TRBV6-6 and TRBJ1-5, with D uncertain. CDR1 and CDR2 (germline): MNHNY, SVGAGI (reference sequence). Trimming pared 4 bases from V and 2 bases from J, leaving 3 bases between. The CDR3 sequence is 12 residues long. This CDR3 is CASSSGNQPQHF. The CDR3 DNA sequence: TGTGCCAGCAGTTCAGGCAATCAGCCCCAGCATTTT.

Only a few counts were recorded for this clone. The chain uses TRBV7-2 and TRBJ2-3; D might be TRBD1 or TRBD2, each matching 5 bases. Germline V gene data show CDR1 as SGHTA and CDR2 as FQGNSA. V was pared by 5 bases and J by 2 bases, with 17 bases between. The CDR3 length is 16 residues. This CDR3 reads CASSGDRERPTDTQYF. The DNA of the CDR3 is TGTGCCAGCAGCGGGGACCGAGAAAGGCCCACAGATACGCAGTATTTT.

V gene TRBV6-2 or TRBV6-3 combines with J gene TRBJ2-3, with 7 bases fitting TRBD2. This CDR3 region has 15 residues. The germline gives CDR1 MNHEY, CDR2 SVGEGT. J was trimmed by 2 bases and V by 1 base; bases with no gene match: 3. DNA of the CDR3: TGTGCCAGCAGTTACTGGACTAGGGACACAGATACGCAGTATTTT. This encodes CASSYWTRDTDTQYF.

The CDR3 sequence: CASKQGGFSEQFF. CDR3 bases: TGTGCCAGCAAACAGGGGGGTTTCAGTGAGCAGTTCTTC. The chain links TRBV7-9 to TRBJ2-1; 8 bases line up with TRBD1. Per the germline V gene, CDR1 is SEHNR and CDR2 is FQNEAQ (reference sequence). V trimming: 7 bases; J trimming: 9 bases; junction bases outside the gene matches: 8. This CDR3 has 13 amino acids.